One and the same sample provided the 20 T cell receptor beta chains below, sequenced in a study of cytomegalovirus exposure and HLA in healthy donors. Primers for the PCR totalled 60 Vbeta and 13 Jbeta. Some clones are missing from TCRdb's copy, which holds only in-frame ones; the method was immunoSEQ multiplex PCR. The data show about 190,000 clones, 65% to 85% seen once. Specimen: PBMCs. The receptors shown here come from a male donor in good health and CMV-seronegative.

The V call is TRBV6-1, the J call TRBJ2-7; D ambiguous. Germline assignment: CDR1 MNHNS and CDR2 SASEGT. The CDR3 length is 13 residues. Trimming stripped 1 base from V and 0 bases from J, with 4 bases between. CDR3 in DNA: TGTGCCAGCAGTGAAGGCAGCTCCTACGAGCAGTACTTC. Protein sequence: CASSEGSSYEQYF.

This chain connects TRBV6-1 to TRBJ1-4; a possible D gene is TRBD1 (6 bases). The CDR3 loop spans 15 amino acids. Germline V gives CDR1 MNHNS, CDR2 SASEGT. The V end was cut by 4 bases, the J end by 8 bases, with 17 bases between. The DNA of the CDR3 is TGTGCCAGCAGTGCAATACAGGGCGGAGGAGAAAAACTGTTTTTT. This gives the protein CASSAIQGGGEKLFF.

On this clone: A read error may produce the germline difference seen at one junction end. V gene TRBV28 combines with J gene TRBJ1-2; TRBD1 matches 9 bases. CDR1 and CDR2 (germline): MDHEN, SYDVKM. This CDR3 region has 13 residues. In DNA, the CDR3 is TGTGCCAGCAGTTGGGGACAGGGCTATGGCTACCCCTTC. Translation: CASSWGQGYGYPF.

The V gene is TRBV13, the J gene TRBJ2-2, with 11 bases that match TRBD1. The trim removed 4 bases at V and 3 bases at J, leaving 4 bases unmatched. Germline lookup yields CDR1 PRHDT and CDR2 FYEKMQ (reference sequence). The CDR3 covers 16 residues. The CDR3 DNA is TGTGCCAGCAGCTATCGGACAGGGGGCTACACCGGGGAGCTGTTTTTT. Its protein product is CASSYRTGGYTGELFF. Full variable domain (outside the CDR3, taken from reference TRBV13 and TRBJ2-2): AAGVIQSPRHLIKEKRETATLKCYPIPRHDTVYWYQQGPGQDPQFLISFYEKMQSDKGSIPDRFSAQQFSDYHSELNMSSLELGDSALYFCASSYRTGGYTGELFFGEGSRLTVL.

CDR3 sequence: CASIGGTGRGELFF. Written as DNA, the CDR3 is TGTGCCAGCATCGGTGGGACAGGGAGGGGGGAGCTGTTTTTT. The V call is TRBV25-1, the J call TRBJ2-2, with TRBD1 matching over 9 bases. V gave up 7 bases and J gave up 8 bases; unmatched junction bases: 8. The length of the CDR3 is 14 residues. CDR1 is MGHDK, CDR2 SYGVNS, per germline.

CDR3 loop: CASSIGLAGGQETQYF. For the CDR3, the DNA is TGTGCCAGTAGTATCGGGCTAGCGGGGGGACAAGAGACCCAGTACTTC. This chain uses TRBV19 with TRBJ2-5; TRBD2 matches at 11 bases. The V and J ends lost 3 bases and 2 bases, in that order; junction bases with no gene match: 5. Germline CDR1 is LNHDA and CDR2 is SQIVND (reference sequence). The length of the CDR3 is 16 residues.

A note on this clone: One end of the junction does not line up with germline, which may come from a read error. In nucleotides, the CDR3 is TGTGCCAGCAGTTATGCAGGGGGCTACTATGGCTACCCCTTC. Its protein is CASSYAGGYYGYPF. The rearrangement links TRBV6-6 to TRBJ1-2; TRBD1 agrees at 8 bases. CDR1 is MNHNY, CDR2 SVGAGI, per germline (reference sequence). The CDR3 length is 14 residues.

V gene TRBV6-4 combines with J gene TRBJ2-2; a possible D gene is TRBD2 (6 bases). CDR3 length: 14 amino acids. Trimming left V 1 base short and J 4 bases short, with 7 bases between. Germline CDR1 reads MRHNA; CDR2 reads SNTAGT. Here the CDR3 DNA reads TGTGCCAGCAGTGACTGGCGGGGCACCGGGGAGCTGTTTTTT. It encodes CASSDWRGTGELFF.

The CDR3 DNA is TGTGCCAGCAGCTTGGTGGGGGCGCGCTATGGCTACACCTTC. Its translation: CASSLVGARYGYTF. The rearrangement links TRBV5-4 to TRBJ1-2; a possible D gene is TRBD1 (6 bases). CDR3 length: 14 residues. V lost 0 bases to trimming and J lost 4 bases, with 10 bases between them. Germline lookup yields CDR1 SGHNT and CDR2 YYREEE (reference sequence).

The chain combines TRBV21-1 with TRBJ2-2; TRBD1 was called by the table and not checked on the DNA. TRBV21-1 is a documented pseudogene. The CDR3 loop spans 13 amino acids. The CDR3, as DNA: TGTGCCAGCAGCCCTCAGGGGGCCGGGGAGCTGTTTTTT. This gives the protein CASSPQGAGELFF.

This clone was observed a single time. This chain links TRBV6-6 with TRBJ1-2, with 11 positions matching TRBD1. With 2 bases clipped from V and 6 bases from J, the junction kept 8 bases outside the gene matches. CDR1 and CDR2 (germline): MNHNY, SVGAGI (reference sequence). The CDR3 runs 16 residues. The CDR3 region is CASSYRGQGAINGYTF. The CDR3, as DNA: TGTGCCAGCAGTTACCGTGGACAGGGGGCAATTAATGGCTACACCTTC.

The rearrangement links TRBV28 to TRBJ1-4; 7 nucleotides agree with TRBD1. Germline V gene lookup returns CDR1 MDHEN and CDR2 SYDVKM. V shed 5 bases and J 8 bases; nucleotides not matched to a gene: 8. CDR3 length: 14 amino acids. The CDR3 DNA sequence: TGTGCCAGCAGTGGGGACAGAGGTAGGGAAAAACTGTTTTTT. This codes for CASSGDRGREKLFF.

The rearrangement links TRBV5-6 to TRBJ1-2; D unresolved. Germline V lookup: CDR1 SGHDT, CDR2 YYEEEE. V lost 2 bases to trimming and J lost 7 bases, with 12 bases between them. This CDR3 spans 13 amino acids. This chain's CDR3 is CASSFSSGSGYTF. The CDR3 DNA sequence: TGTGCCAGCAGCTTTTCTTCCGGGTCTGGCTACACCTTC.

J is TRBJ2-3 and V is TRBV6-5, with 7 bases identical to TRBD1. The V gene's germline CDR1 is MNHEY and CDR2 SVGAGI. This CDR3 comprises 13 residues. The V segment lost 7 bases and the J segment 3 bases; nucleotides outside the gene matches: 4. DNA of the CDR3: TGTGCCAGCATGAGGGGGCTTACAGATACGCAGTATTTT. It encodes CASMRGLTDTQYF.

The rearrangement links TRBV14 to TRBJ2-7; D possibly corresponds to TRBD2 (6 bases). Germline assignment: CDR1 SGHDN and CDR2 FVKESK. Trimming removed 2 bases from V and 2 bases from J, with 16 bases in between. This CDR3 has 16 amino acids. This CDR3 is CASSQLPRGLAYEQYF. The CDR3 nucleotides read TGTGCCAGCAGCCAACTCCCGCGGGGATTGGCCTACGAGCAGTACTTC.

The chain is built from TRBV4-2 and TRBJ1-5; the match to TRBD1 covers 9 bases. J gave up 2 bases and V 4 bases, and 6 bases lay outside the gene matches. Germline CDR1 reads LGHNA; CDR2 reads YNFKEQ. The CDR3 is made up of 16 amino acids. The CDR3 reads CASSPRQGGGNQPQHF. As DNA, the CDR3 is TGTGCCAGCAGCCCCAGACAGGGGGGAGGCAATCAGCCCCAGCATTTT.

The chain carries TRBV27 and TRBJ1-1; 7 positions match TRBD1. V shed 5 bases and J 5 bases; nucleotides not matched to a gene: 8. The CDR3 runs to 14 residues. The germline V gene encodes CDR1 MNHEY and CDR2 SMNVEV (reference sequence). The CDR3 here is CASSPDRERTEAFF. For the CDR3, the DNA is TGTGCCAGCAGTCCAGACAGGGAGAGGACTGAAGCTTTCTTT.

The chain carries TRBV5-6 and TRBJ2-5, with 7 bases that match TRBD2. J was trimmed by 5 bases and V by 4 bases; bases with no gene match: 8. This CDR3 is built from 14 residues. Germline V gene data show CDR1 as SGHDT and CDR2 as YYEEEE. The CDR3 sequence: CASSDVGGFETQYF. Here the CDR3 DNA reads TGTGCCAGCAGCGATGTGGGGGGGTTCGAGACCCAGTACTTC.

This chain links TRBV29-1 with TRBJ1-1; a possible D gene is TRBD1 (5 bases). Germline assignment: CDR1 SQVTM and CDR2 ANQGSEA. V was clipped by 4 bases and J by 11 bases, with 17 bases between them. This CDR3 is 12 amino acids long. The CDR3 region has the DNA TGCAGCGTTGGGGGCCAGGAGATCGGGGCTTTCTTT. Amino acid sequence: CSVGGQEIGAFF.

The chain employs TRBV14 and TRBJ2-2; the D gene is possibly TRBD1 (5 bases). Trimming shortened V by 1 base and J by 4 bases, and 7 bases separated the two germline ends. The germline gives CDR1 SGHDN, CDR2 FVKESK. This CDR3 region has 14 residues. The CDR3 protein is CASSQVRGTGELFF. The CDR3 bases are TGTGCCAGCAGCCAAGTTAGGGGCACCGGGGAGCTGTTTTTT.